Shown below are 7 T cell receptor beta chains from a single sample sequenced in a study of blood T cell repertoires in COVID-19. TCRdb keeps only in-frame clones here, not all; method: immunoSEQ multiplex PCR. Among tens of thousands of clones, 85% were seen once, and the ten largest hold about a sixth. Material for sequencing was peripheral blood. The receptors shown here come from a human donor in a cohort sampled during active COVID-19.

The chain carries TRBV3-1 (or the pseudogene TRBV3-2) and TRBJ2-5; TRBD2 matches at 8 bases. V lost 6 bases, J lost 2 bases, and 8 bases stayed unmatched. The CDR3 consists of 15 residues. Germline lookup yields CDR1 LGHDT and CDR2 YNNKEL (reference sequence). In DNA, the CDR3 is TGTGCCAGCAGTTTCAGCGGGGGTGCTCAAGAGACCCAGTACTTC. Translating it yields CASSFSGGAQETQYF.

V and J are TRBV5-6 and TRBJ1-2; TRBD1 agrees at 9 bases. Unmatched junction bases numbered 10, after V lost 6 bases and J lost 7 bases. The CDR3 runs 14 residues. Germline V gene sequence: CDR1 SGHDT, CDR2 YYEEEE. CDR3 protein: CASKIPGQGSGYTF. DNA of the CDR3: TGTGCCAGCAAGATCCCGGGACAGGGAAGTGGCTACACCTTC.

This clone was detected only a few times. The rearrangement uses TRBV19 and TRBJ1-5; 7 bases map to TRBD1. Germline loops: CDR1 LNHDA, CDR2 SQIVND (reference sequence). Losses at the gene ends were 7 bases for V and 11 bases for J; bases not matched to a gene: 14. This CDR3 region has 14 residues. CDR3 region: CASTHAGTEGTQHF. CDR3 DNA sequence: TGTGCCAGTACTCACGCAGGGACAGAGGGTACCCAGCATTTT.

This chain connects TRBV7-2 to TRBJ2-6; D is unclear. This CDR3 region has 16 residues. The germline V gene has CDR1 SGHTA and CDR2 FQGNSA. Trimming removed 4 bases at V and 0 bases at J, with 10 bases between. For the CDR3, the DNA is TGTGCCAGCAGCTCGACACCTTCCTCTGGGGCCAACGTCCTGACTTTC. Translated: CASSSTPSSGANVLTF.

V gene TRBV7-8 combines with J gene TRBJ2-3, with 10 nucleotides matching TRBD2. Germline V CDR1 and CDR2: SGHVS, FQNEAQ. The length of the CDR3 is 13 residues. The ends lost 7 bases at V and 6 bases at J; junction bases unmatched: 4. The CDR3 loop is CASTLAGADTQYF. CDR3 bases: TGTGCCAGCACCCTAGCGGGGGCGGATACGCAGTATTTT.

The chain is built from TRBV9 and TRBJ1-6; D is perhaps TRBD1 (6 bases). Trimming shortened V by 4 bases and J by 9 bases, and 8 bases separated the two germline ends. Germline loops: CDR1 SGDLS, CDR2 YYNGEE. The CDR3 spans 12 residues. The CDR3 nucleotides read TGTGCCAGCAGCACAGGGTTTTCACCCCTCCACTTT. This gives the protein CASSTGFSPLHF.

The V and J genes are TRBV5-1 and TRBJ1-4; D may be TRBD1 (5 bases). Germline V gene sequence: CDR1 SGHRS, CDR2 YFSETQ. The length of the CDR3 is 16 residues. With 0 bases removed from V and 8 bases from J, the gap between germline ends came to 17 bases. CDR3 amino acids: CASSLEREGYPEKLFF. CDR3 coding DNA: TGCGCCAGCAGCTTGGAGAGGGAGGGGTACCCCGAAAAACTGTTTTTT. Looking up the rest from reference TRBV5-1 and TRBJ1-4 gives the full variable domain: KAGVTQTPRYLIKTRGQQVTLSCSPISGHRSVSWYQQTPGQGLQFLFEYFSETQRNKGNFPGRFSGRQFSNSRSEMNVSTLELGDSALYLCASSLEREGYPEKLFFGSGTQLSVL.